This T cell receptor (beta chain) was captured in a study of T cell responses to AZD1222 COVID-19 vaccine. Study observations and caveats: Two AZD1222 administrations were followed by greater Spike-specific TCR breadth and depth. Donor demographics were predominantly white British with a female majority; clonal diversity may be underestimated. At baseline, just a handful of AZD1222 recipients tested seropositive.

The assay was immunoSEQ multiplex PCR, and TCRdb's table has in-frame clones only and misses some. The sample lists about 120,000 clones, roughly 84% occurring once. Of note for this clone: The antigen is not known.

With 7 bases clipped from V and 9 bases from J, the junction kept 4 bases outside the gene matches. The CDR3 is 12 residues long. The germline V gene encodes CDR1 SGDLS and CDR2 YYNGEE. Second-dose groups at about 4 or about 12 weeks were pooled. This receptor was obtained from an adult who received the AZD1222 COVID-19 vaccine. Sequenced here: peripheral blood, sampled 28 days after the second AZD1222 dose. V is TRBV9 and J is TRBJ2-2; 9 bases align to TRBD1. For the CDR3, the DNA is TGTGCCAGCGGGACAGGGTATAGGGAGCTGTTTTTT. Protein product: CASGTGYRELFF.